This entry lists 18 T cell receptor beta chains sequenced from one sample in a study of cytomegalovirus exposure and HLA in healthy donors. A multiplex PCR was run with 60 Vbeta primers and 13 Jbeta primers. The repertoire was sequenced with immunoSEQ multiplex PCR; TCRdb's copy has only in-frame clones and lacks some. Of around 180,000 clones listed, around four fifths are singletons. Sequencing was done on a sample of PBMCs. Receptors were obtained from a woman in her thirties or forties in good health and CMV-seronegative.

The V gene is TRBV7-2, the J gene TRBJ1-1; 7 nucleotides align to TRBD1. The V gene's germline CDR1 is SGHTA and CDR2 FQGNSA. The J segment lost 11 bases and the V segment lost 1 base, leaving 4 bases of the junction unmatched. There are 12 residues in the CDR3. The DNA for the CDR3 is TGTGCCAGCAGCTTAGAGACAGGGCGTGCTTTCTTT. The encoded protein is CASSLETGRAFF.

The chain carries TRBV4-3 and TRBJ1-1, with a possible D match to TRBD1 (6 bases). The V end lost 4 bases, the J end lost 1 base, and 7 bases lay between the germline ends. This CDR3 is built from 13 residues. CDR1 and CDR2 (germline): LGHNA, YSLEER. The DNA of the CDR3 is TGCGCCAGCAGCCCGGGACAGAACACTGAAGCTTTCTTT. This sequence encodes CASSPGQNTEAFF.

V and J are TRBV6-1 and TRBJ1-1; tentative D call: TRBD1 (5 bases). Germline V gene data show CDR1 as MNHNS and CDR2 as SASEGT. The ends were cut back, 5 bases at V and 1 base at J, with 8 bases in the middle. This CDR3 contains 13 residues. CDR3 sequence: CASSRTRNTEAFF. Here the CDR3 DNA reads TGTGCCAGCAGTCGGACACGGAACACTGAAGCTTTCTTT.

The chain joins TRBV7-2 to TRBJ2-3, with 10 bases fitting TRBD2. The CDR3 contains 15 residues. Per the germline V gene, CDR1 is SGHTA and CDR2 is FQGNSA. The J segment lost 4 bases and the V segment lost 5 bases, leaving 6 bases of the junction unmatched. CDR3: CASSTGLADSDTQYF. The CDR3 nucleotides read TGTGCCAGCAGCACCGGACTAGCGGACTCAGATACGCAGTATTTT. Full variable domain (missing parts from reference TRBV7-2 and TRBJ2-3): GAGVSQSPSNKVTEKGKDVELRCDPISGHTALYWYRQSLGQGLEFLIYFQGNSAPDKSGLPSDRFSAERTGGSVSTLTIQRTQQEDSAVYLCASSTGLADSDTQYFGPGTRLTVL.

The chain is built from TRBV27 and TRBJ1-2, with 12 bases that match TRBD1. The CDR3 is 15 amino acids. The V gene's germline CDR1 is MNHEY and CDR2 SMNVEV (reference sequence). The ends lost 6 bases at V and 4 bases at J; junction bases unmatched: 6. CDR3 loop: CASSGGTGGGYGYTF. The CDR3 nucleotides are TGTGCCAGCAGCGGGGGGACAGGGGGCGGCTATGGCTACACCTTC.

This clone was recorded only once. V and J are TRBV25-1 and TRBJ1-1; D uncertain. Trimming took 5 bases from V and 2 from J, leaving 6 bases between them. In germline, CDR1 is MGHDK, CDR2 SYGVNS. There are 12 residues in the CDR3. As DNA, the CDR3 is TGTGCCAGCAGTCTCAGAAACACTGAAGCTTTCTTT. Encoded protein: CASSLRNTEAFF.

This clone was observed a single time. The V gene is TRBV7-8, the J gene TRBJ1-5; 8 nucleotides align to TRBD1. CDR1 is SGHVS, CDR2 FQNEAQ, per germline. V lost 5 bases to trimming and J lost 8 bases; unmatched junction nucleotides: 17. The length of the CDR3 is 17 residues. This CDR3 reads CASSRTAKGQGGKPQHF. In DNA form, the CDR3 reads TGTGCCAGCAGCCGGACCGCGAAAGGACAGGGTGGAAAGCCCCAGCATTTT.

V and J are TRBV27 and TRBJ1-2, with D perhaps matching TRBD1 (5 bases). The CDR3 contains 14 residues. V was clipped by 6 bases and J by 3 bases, with 14 bases between them. Germline lookup yields CDR1 MNHEY and CDR2 SMNVEV (reference sequence). The chain's CDR3 is CASSETVKDYGYTF. Written as DNA, the CDR3 is TGTGCCAGCAGCGAGACAGTTAAGGACTATGGCTACACCTTC.

V is TRBV5-1 and J is TRBJ2-4, with TRBD2 matching 15 bases. The CDR3 sequence is 16 residues long. Germline V gene data show CDR1 as SGHRS and CDR2 as YFSETQ. Trimming cost V 4 bases and J 8 bases; bases outside gene matches: 7. CDR3 sequence: CASSPGLAGGRDIQYF. CDR3 nucleotides: TGCGCCAGCAGCCCGGGACTAGCGGGAGGTAGGGACATTCAGTACTTC.

This chain uses TRBV9 with TRBJ2-1; a weak D match, TRBD2 (6 bases). Germline V CDR1 and CDR2: SGDLS, YYNGEE. The ends were cut back, 5 bases at V and 2 bases at J, with 14 bases in the middle. CDR3 length: 15 amino acids. In nucleotides, the CDR3 is TGTGCCAGCAGTTCTGCTGGGGGGACCTACAATGAGCAGTTCTTC. Encoded protein: CASSSAGGTYNEQFF.

The chain joins TRBV11-2 to TRBJ2-3; 15 nucleotides agree with TRBD2. V trimming: 2 bases; J trimming: 4 bases; junction bases outside the gene matches: 4. Germline CDR1 reads SGHAT; CDR2 reads FQNNGV. The CDR3 spans 17 residues. The DNA of the CDR3 is TGTGCCAGCAGCTTACGCGGACTAGCGGGAGGGGCAGATACGCAGTATTTT. This translates into CASSLRGLAGGADTQYF.

The chain joins TRBV9 to TRBJ2-7, with a weak D call TRBD2 (6 bases). CDR1 is SGDLS, CDR2 YYNGEE, per germline. V was clipped by 3 bases and J by 7 bases, with 17 bases between them. There are 14 residues in the CDR3. The CDR3 loop is CASSAPRGGNEQYV. The CDR3 DNA is TGTGCCAGCAGCGCTCCCCGGGGAGGTAATGAGCAGTACGTC.

The rearrangement links TRBV5-1 to TRBJ1-2; tentative D call: TRBD1 (5 bases). The CDR3 extends over 14 amino acids. Germline lookup yields CDR1 SGHRS and CDR2 YFSETQ. V was trimmed by 3 bases and J by 3 bases, leaving 12 bases between them. The CDR3 spells CASSSGGEDYGYTF. CDR3 coding DNA: TGCGCCAGCAGCTCCGGGGGGGAGGACTATGGCTACACCTTC.

This clone was counted only a few times. This chain connects TRBV2 to TRBJ1-2; TRBD1 aligns across 7 bases. Germline CDR1 SNHLY, CDR2 FYNNEI. The CDR3 sequence is 13 residues long. Germline trimming cut 7 bases from V and 4 bases from J; bases unmatched to any gene: 6. CDR3 coding DNA: TGTGCCAGCACGCAGGGGGAGGCCTATGGCTACACCTTC. Its protein product is CASTQGEAYGYTF.

Only a few counts were recorded for this clone. The gene calls are TRBV5-4 and TRBJ1-1; tentative D call: TRBD1 (6 bases). Germline-derived CDR1 and CDR2 are SGHNT and YYREEE (reference sequence). The CDR3 runs to 13 residues. Trimming shortened V by 4 bases and J by 1 base, and 8 bases separated the two germline ends. In DNA, the CDR3 is TGTGCCAGCAGCAAGACAGGGAACACTGAAGCTTTCTTT. Amino acid sequence: CASSKTGNTEAFF.

The chain is built from TRBV29-1 and TRBJ2-2; a weak D match, TRBD2 (7 bases). V was trimmed by 7 bases and J by 4 bases, leaving 22 bases between them. Germline loops: CDR1 SQVTM, CDR2 ANQGSEA. The CDR3 contains 16 residues. The DNA for the CDR3 is TGCAGCGCTAAATCGGGGGGCCCGGGCGGCACCGGGGAGCTGTTTTTT. It encodes CSAKSGGPGGTGELFF.

The chain employs TRBV5-1 and TRBJ2-7, with D perhaps matching TRBD1 (5 bases). Looked up from germline, CDR1 is SGHRS and CDR2 is YFSETQ. Trimming removed 2 bases from V and 5 bases from J, with 17 bases in between. The length of the CDR3 is 15 residues. As DNA, the CDR3 is TGCGCCAGCAGCTTACCCAGGGCCCAATATGACGAGCAGTACTTC. Its translation: CASSLPRAQYDEQYF.

The CDR3 protein is CASSVLGQGVEAFF. In DNA, the CDR3 is TGTGCCAGCAGTGTCCTGGGACAGGGGGTTGAAGCTTTCTTT. The chain has TRBV2 and TRBJ1-1, with 11 nucleotides matching TRBD1. The germline V gene encodes CDR1 SNHLY and CDR2 FYNNEI. This CDR3 region has 14 residues. V lost 4 bases to trimming and J lost 7 bases; unmatched junction nucleotides: 5.